This T cell receptor (beta chain) was documented in a study of shared T cell receptors in the human thymus. Clones were read by immunoSEQ multiplex PCR, and TCRdb kept only the in-frame ones, dropping some. The table records 600,000 to 900,000 clones, 80% to 90% of them present only once. These sequences were also reported in another study, on human thymus T cells. That work contributes: Donors were healthy Finnish infants having corrective surgery for congenital heart defects. From resections taken during corrective heart surgery, the thymus tissue was obtained. Highly overlapping thymic repertoires among unrelated individuals were reported in related research.

The clonotype was recovered from a girl less than two years old with a congenital heart defect. The sequenced material came from thymocytes.

The CDR3 is CASSKALWGGGEETQYF. In DNA, the CDR3 is TGTGCCAGCAGCAAAGCGCTTTGGGGCGGGGGGGAAGAGACCCAGTACTTC. V usage is TRBV21-1 and J usage is TRBJ2-5; TRBD2 is the table's D call, not checked against the DNA. TRBV21-1 is marked as a pseudogene. This CDR3 spans 17 amino acids.